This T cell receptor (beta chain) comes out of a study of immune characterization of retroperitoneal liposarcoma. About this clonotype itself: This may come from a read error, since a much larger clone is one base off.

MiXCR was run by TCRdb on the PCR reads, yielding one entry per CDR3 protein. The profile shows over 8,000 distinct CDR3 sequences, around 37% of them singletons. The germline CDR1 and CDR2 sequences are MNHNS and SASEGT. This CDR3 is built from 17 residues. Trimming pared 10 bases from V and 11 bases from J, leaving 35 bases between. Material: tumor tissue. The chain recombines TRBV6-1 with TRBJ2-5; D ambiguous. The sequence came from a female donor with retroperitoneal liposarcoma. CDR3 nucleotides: TGTGCCACCACAAAAACCCCTGGGGTTTGGCCGTACAATGAGCAGTACTTC. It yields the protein CATTKTPGVWPYNEQYF.